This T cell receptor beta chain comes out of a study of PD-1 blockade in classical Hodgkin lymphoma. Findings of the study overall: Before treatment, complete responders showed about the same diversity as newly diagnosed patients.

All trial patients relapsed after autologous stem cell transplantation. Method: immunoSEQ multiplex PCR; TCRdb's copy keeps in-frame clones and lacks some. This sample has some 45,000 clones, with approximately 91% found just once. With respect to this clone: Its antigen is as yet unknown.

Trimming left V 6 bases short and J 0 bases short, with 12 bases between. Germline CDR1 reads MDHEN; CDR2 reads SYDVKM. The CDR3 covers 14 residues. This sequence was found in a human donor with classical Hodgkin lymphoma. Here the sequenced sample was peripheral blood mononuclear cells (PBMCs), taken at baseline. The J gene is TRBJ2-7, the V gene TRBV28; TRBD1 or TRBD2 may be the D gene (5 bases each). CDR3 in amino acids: CASSPGAASYEQYF. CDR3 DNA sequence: TGTGCCAGCAGCCCCGGGGCAGCCTCCTACGAGCAGTACTTC.